The T cell receptor beta chain under discussion was sequenced for a study of T cells after yellow fever vaccination. Study results and caveats: Clonotypes found in both CD4 and CD8 compartments made up a small share. Contaminating bulk clonotypes could be abundant in FACS-sorted repertoires.

MiXCR, applied by TCRdb to the 5' RACE reads, yields one record per CDR3 protein. Here the sample spans 250,000 to 350,000 distinct CDR3 sequences, about 6.9% being singletons. CDR1 and CDR2 (germline): SGHRS, YFSETQ. This CDR3 has 15 amino acids. Trimming took off 0 bases at V and 6 bases at J, with 16 bases between the two ends. This clonotype was recorded many times. What it binds is unknown. The V and J genes are TRBV5-1 and TRBJ2-7, with D perhaps matching TRBD1 (5 bases). This material consisted of PBMCs, taken more than 35 days after the first yellow fever vaccination. The receptor was isolated from a young man who received the YFV17D yellow fever vaccine. In DNA form, the CDR3 reads TGCGCCAGCAGCTTGGATGGAGCCAGGGAAATCGAGCAGTACTTC. Protein: CASSLDGAREIEQYF. Full variable domain (rest looked up from reference TRBV5-1 and TRBJ2-7): KAGVTQTPRYLIKTRGQQVTLSCSPISGHRSVSWYQQTPGQGLQFLFEYFSETQRNKGNFPGRFSGRQFSNSRSEMNVSTLELGDSALYLCASSLDGAREIEQYFGPGTRLTVT.